This TCR beta chain came from a study of blood T cells in healthy people across ages. With regard to this clonotype: No antigen is known for it.

Each sample provided at least 5 micrograms of extracted total RNA. Overall study findings and caveats: Roughly linearly, TCR beta diversity per million T cells fell as age increased. Estimates of diversity drawn from one million T cells were considered underestimates. Possibly, changes in expanded clonotypes were confounded because donor CMV status was unknown.

A second about 6 to 11 cycle PCR used barcoded and J-beta primers. In TCRdb, the 5' RACE reads were re-called with MiXCR into one record per CDR3 protein. This sample carries hundreds of thousands of distinct CDR3 sequences, just over 55% of them seen once, and the ten largest clones take 20% to 30%. The V and J ends lost 0 bases and 2 bases, in that order; junction bases with no gene match: 7. The CDR3 is 17 amino acids. The V gene's germline CDR1 is MNHEY and CDR2 SMNVEV (reference sequence). The sequenced sample consisted of blood. This chain links TRBV27 with TRBJ2-1; 7 nucleotides agree with TRBD1. The receptor's source is a man aged 35 to 55 in good health. CDR3 sequence: CASSLSWTGLTYNEQFF. The CDR3 DNA is TGTGCCAGCAGTTTATCCTGGACAGGCCTTACCTACAATGAGCAGTTCTTC.